Described below is a single T cell receptor (beta chain) sequence and its context. Antigen specificity is unknown. This record comes from a study of post-analysis software for immune sequencing data. On the study more broadly: In terms of disease course, relapsing-remitting, secondary progressive and progressive-relapsing multiple sclerosis were included. Points from the study as a whole: Significantly decreased normalized Chao1 diversity was recorded for multiple sclerosis patients relative to controls. Four or five TRBV segments were more frequent in patients than controls; TRBV5-6, TRBV5-1 and TRBV20-1 belonged to this group. Samples from a shared batch, those prepared together, strongly co-clustered by F measure.

The CDR3 length is 15 residues. Losses at the gene ends were 7 bases for V and 4 bases for J; bases not matched to a gene: 8. Unique molecular identifiers tagged the TCR beta cDNA libraries. T cells numbering about 0.9 to 11 million gave rise to roughly 0.5 million cDNA molecules. TCRdb called the PCR reads again in MiXCR, with one record for every CDR3 protein. The table has under 650,000 distinct CDR3 sequences, 44% seen once. The source material was blood. The source is a girl aged 10-17 years with multiple sclerosis. The chain employs TRBV12-3 or TRBV12-4 and TRBJ2-1; TRBD1 matches at 9 bases. The CDR3 is CASILGQGQYNEQFF. Written as DNA, the CDR3 is TGTGCCAGCATCCTAGGACAGGGGCAATACAATGAGCAGTTCTTC.